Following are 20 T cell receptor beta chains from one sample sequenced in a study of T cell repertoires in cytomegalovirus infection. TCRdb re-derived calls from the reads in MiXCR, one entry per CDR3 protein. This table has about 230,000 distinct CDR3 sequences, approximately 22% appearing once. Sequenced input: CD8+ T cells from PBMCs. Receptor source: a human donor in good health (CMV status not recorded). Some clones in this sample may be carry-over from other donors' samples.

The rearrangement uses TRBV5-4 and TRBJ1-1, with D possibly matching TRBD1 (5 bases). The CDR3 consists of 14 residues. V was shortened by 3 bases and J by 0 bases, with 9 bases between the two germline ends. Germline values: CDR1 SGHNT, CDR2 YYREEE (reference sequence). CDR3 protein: CASSSTELNTEAFF. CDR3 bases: TGTGCCAGCAGCTCGACAGAGCTGAACACTGAAGCTTTCTTT.

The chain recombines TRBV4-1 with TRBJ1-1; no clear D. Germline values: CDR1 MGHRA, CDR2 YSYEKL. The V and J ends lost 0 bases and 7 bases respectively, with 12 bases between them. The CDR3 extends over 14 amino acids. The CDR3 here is CASSQEALGFEAFF. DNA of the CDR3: TGCGCCAGCAGCCAAGAGGCTCTGGGATTTGAAGCTTTCTTT.

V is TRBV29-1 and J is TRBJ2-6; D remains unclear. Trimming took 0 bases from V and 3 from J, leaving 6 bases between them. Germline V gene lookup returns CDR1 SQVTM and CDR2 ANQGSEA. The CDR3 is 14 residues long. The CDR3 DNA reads TGCAGCGTTGAAGAGGGATTTGGGGCCAACGTCCTGACTTTC. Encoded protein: CSVEEGFGANVLTF. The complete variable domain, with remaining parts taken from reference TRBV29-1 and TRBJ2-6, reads SAVISQKPSRDICQRGTSLTIQCQVDSQVTMMFWYRQQPGQSLTLIATANQGSEATYESGFVIDKFPISRPNLTFSTLTVSNMSPEDSSIYLCSVEEGFGANVLTFGAGSRLTVL.

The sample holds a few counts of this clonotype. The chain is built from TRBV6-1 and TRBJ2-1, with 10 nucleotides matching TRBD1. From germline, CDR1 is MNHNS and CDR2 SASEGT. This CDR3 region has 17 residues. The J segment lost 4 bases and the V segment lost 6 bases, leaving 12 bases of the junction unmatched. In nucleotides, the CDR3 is TGTGCCAGCAGCAGATCTCCGGGACAGGGGCCTTACAATGAGCAGTTCTTC. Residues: CASSRSPGQGPYNEQFF.

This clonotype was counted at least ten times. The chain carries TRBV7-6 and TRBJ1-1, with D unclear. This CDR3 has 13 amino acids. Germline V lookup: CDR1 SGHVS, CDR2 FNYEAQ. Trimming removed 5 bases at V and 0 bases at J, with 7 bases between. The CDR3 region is CASSLALNTEAFF. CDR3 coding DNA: TGTGCCAGCAGCCTCGCCTTGAACACTGAAGCTTTCTTT.

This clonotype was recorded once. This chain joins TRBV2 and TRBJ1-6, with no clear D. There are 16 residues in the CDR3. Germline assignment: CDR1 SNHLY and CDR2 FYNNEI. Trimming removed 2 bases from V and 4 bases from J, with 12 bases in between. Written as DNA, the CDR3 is TGTGCCAGCAGTGAAATGGCGGGCGGGTATAATTCACCCCTCCACTTT. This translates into CASSEMAGGYNSPLHF.

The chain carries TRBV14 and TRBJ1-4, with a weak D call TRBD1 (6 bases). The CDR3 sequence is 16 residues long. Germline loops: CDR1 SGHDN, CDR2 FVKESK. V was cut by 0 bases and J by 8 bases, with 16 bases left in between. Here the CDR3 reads CASSQELGGTGEKLFF. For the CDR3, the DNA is TGTGCCAGCAGCCAAGAACTAGGGGGGACTGGGGAAAAACTGTTTTTT.

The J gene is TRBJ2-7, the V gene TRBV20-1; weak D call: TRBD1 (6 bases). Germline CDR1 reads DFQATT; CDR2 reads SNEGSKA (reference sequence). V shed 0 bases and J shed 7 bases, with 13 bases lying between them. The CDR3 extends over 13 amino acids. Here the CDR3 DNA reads TGCAGTGCTAGAGATCCAGGGGAATTTGAGCAGTACTTC. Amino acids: CSARDPGEFEQYF.

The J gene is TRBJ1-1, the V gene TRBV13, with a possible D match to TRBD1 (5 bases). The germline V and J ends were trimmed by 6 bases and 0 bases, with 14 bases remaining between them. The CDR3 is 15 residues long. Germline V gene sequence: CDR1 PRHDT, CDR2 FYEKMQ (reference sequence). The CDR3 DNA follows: TGTGCCAGCAGTTCTGCGGGGCTCATGAACACTGAAGCTTTCTTT. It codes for CASSSAGLMNTEAFF. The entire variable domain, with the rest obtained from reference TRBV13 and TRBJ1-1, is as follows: AAGVIQSPRHLIKEKRETATLKCYPIPRHDTVYWYQQGPGQDPQFLISFYEKMQSDKGSIPDRFSAQQFSDYHSELNMSSLELGDSALYFCASSSAGLMNTEAFFGQGTRLTVV.

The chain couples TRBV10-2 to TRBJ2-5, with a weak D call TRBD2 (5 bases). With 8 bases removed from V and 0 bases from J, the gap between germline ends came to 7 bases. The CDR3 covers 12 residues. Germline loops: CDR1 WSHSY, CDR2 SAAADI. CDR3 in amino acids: CASGEYQETQYF. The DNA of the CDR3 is TGCGCCAGCGGGGAGTACCAAGAGACCCAGTACTTC.

This chain's CDR3 is CASSAPYNEQFF. The CDR3 nucleotides read TGTGCCAGCAGCGCACCATACAATGAGCAGTTCTTC. The chain joins TRBV9 to TRBJ2-1, with D unclear. Trimming pared 3 bases from V and 4 bases from J, leaving 5 bases between. CDR3 size: 12 residues. Germline CDR1 reads SGDLS; CDR2 reads YYNGEE.

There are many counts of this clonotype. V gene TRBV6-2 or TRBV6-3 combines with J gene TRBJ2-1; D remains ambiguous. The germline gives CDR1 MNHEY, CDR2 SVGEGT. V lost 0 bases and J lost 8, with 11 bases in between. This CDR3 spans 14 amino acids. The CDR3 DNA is TGTGCCAGCAGTTACTCGGATGACATTTATGAGCAGTTCTTC. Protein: CASSYSDDIYEQFF.

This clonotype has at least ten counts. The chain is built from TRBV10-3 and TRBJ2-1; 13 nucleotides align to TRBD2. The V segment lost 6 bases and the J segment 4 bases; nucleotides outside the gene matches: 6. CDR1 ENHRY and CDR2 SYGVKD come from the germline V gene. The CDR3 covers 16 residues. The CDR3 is CAISGLAGAMYNEQFF. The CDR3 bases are TGTGCCATCAGCGGACTAGCGGGGGCTATGTACAATGAGCAGTTCTTC.

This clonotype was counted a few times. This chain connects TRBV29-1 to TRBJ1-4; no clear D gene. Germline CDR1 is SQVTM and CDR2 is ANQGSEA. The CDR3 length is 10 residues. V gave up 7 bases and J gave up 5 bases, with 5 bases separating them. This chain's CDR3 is CSAGNEKLFF. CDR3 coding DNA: TGCAGCGCCGGGAATGAAAAACTGTTTTTT.

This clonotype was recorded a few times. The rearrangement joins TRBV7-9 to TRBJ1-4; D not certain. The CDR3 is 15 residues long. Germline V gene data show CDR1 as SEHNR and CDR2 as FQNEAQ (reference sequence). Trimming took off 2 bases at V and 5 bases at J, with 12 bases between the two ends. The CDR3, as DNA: TGTGCCAGCAGCTTAAACAGCGCCGAGAATGAAAAACTGTTTTTT. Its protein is CASSLNSAENEKLFF.

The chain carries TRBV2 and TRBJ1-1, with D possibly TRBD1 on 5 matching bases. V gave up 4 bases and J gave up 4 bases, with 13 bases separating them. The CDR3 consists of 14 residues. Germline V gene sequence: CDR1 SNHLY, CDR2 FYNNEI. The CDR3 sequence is CASSVMEGSTEAFF. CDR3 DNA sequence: TGTGCCAGCAGTGTTATGGAGGGGAGCACTGAAGCTTTCTTT. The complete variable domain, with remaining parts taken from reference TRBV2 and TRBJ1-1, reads EPEVTQTPSHQVTQMGQEVILRCVPISNHLYFYWYRQILGQKVEFLVSFYNNEISEKSEIFDDQFSVERPDGSNFTLKIRSTKLEDSAMYFCASSVMEGSTEAFFGQGTRLTVV.

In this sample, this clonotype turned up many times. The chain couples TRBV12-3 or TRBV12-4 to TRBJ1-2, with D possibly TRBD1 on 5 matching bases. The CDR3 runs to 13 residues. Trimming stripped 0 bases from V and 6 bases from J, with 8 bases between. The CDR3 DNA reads TGTGCCAGCAGTTTAGCTTTGGGGGATGGCTACACCTTC. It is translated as CASSLALGDGYTF.

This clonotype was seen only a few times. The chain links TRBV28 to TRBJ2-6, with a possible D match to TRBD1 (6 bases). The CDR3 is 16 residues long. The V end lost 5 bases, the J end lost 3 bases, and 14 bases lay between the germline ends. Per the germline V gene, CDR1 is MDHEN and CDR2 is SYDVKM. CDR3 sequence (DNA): TGTGCCAGCAGTCTCGAAGGGGGTTTTGGGGCCAACGTCCTGACTTTC. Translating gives CASSLEGGFGANVLTF.

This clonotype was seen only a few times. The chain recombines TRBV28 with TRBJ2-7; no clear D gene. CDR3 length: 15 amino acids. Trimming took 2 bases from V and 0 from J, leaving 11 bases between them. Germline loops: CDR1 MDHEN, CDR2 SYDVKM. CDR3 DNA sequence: TGTGCCAGCAGTTTAAACACGCCGAGCTCCTACGAGCAGTACTTC. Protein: CASSLNTPSSYEQYF. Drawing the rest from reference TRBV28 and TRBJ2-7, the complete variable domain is DVKVTQSSRYLVKRTGEKVFLECVQDMDHENMFWYRQDPGLGLRLIYFSYDVKMKEKGDIPEGYSVSREKKERFSLILESASTNQTSMYLCASSLNTPSSYEQYFGPGTRLTVT.

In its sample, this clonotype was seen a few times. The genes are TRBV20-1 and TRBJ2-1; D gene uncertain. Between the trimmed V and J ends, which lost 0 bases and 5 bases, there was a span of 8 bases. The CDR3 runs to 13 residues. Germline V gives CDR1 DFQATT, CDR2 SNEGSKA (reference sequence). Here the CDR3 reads CSARDINDNEQFF. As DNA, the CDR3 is TGCAGTGCTAGAGATATCAACGACAATGAGCAGTTCTTC.